This T cell receptor beta chain was identified during a study of blood T cell repertoires in COVID-19. Study-wide background: COVID-19 samples collected from the United States, Italy and Spain covered acute and convalescent phases. The analysed material was cDNA or gDNA that came from T cells, B-cell-depleted T cells, or PBMCs.

V shed 5 bases and J shed 8 bases, with 12 bases lying between them. This CDR3 has 12 amino acids. Original data processing: For nucleated cells, counts were estimated from reference gene primer amplification. Clones were read by immunoSEQ multiplex PCR, and TCRdb kept only the in-frame ones, dropping some. D and trimming come from the DNA, and the V and J calls and clone size come from that table. The sample yields around 21,000 clones, roughly 86% seen once. J is TRBJ1-2 and V is TRBV12-3 or TRBV12-4; D gene uncertain. The specimen was peripheral blood. The clonotype comes from a human donor in a cohort sampled during active COVID-19. CDR3 region: CASSPSTGGYTF. The CDR3 bases are TGTGCCAGCAGTCCATCGACTGGGGGCTACACCTTC.